This section outlines one T cell receptor beta chain sequence together with its context. Its antigen is currently unknown. This CDR3 region has 16 residues. Looked up from germline, CDR1 is SGHRS and CDR2 is YFSETQ. The J segment lost 6 bases and the V segment lost 4 bases, leaving 11 bases of the junction unmatched. A second PCR, run for about 6 to 12 cycles, used a sample-barcoded 5' primer plus a J-beta primer mix. The template-switch adaptor was a 5' adaptor with 12 random nucleotides. It tagged each cDNA molecule. TCRdb used MiXCR to reprocess the 5' RACE reads, holding one entry per CDR3 protein. Of fewer than 2,000,000 distinct CDR3 sequences listed, 30% to 40% are singletons. The data were taken from a study of blood T cells in healthy people across ages. Study conclusions and caveats: Diversity was higher, and naive CD4+ cells more numerous, in long-lived donors than in aged donors.

Sequenced input: blood. This chain uses TRBV5-1 with TRBJ2-2; 8 nucleotides match TRBD1. This TCR was recovered from a human donor in good health. The CDR3 sequence: CASSLIGQGGAGELFF. CDR3 bases: TGCGCCAGCAGCCTCATAGGACAGGGCGGCGCCGGGGAGCTGTTTTTT.